The entry that follows covers one TCR beta chain sequence. This entry is derived from a study of blood T cell repertoires in COVID-19. Study context: Samples representing acute and convalescent COVID-19 were sourced from the United States, Italy and Spain.

Profiling relied on immunoSEQ multiplex PCR, and the TCRdb table lists in-frame clones only, not all of them. This sample yields around 230,000 clones, of which just under 90% are seen a single time; around 4% belongs to the top ten. Unmatched junction bases numbered 15, after V lost 5 bases and J lost 6 bases. Per germline, CDR1 WNHNN and CDR2 SYGVQD (reference sequence). The CDR3 runs 17 residues. The sample consisted of PBMCs or T cells enriched from blood (not recorded which). The receptor was isolated from a woman in her thirties with acute COVID-19. The chain recombines TRBV10-1 with TRBJ2-1; TRBD2 agrees at 8 bases. CDR3 in DNA: TGCGCCAGCAGTCCAGCGGGGGCCAGCGAGTTGGGCAATGAGCAGTTCTTC. Amino acids: CASSPAGASELGNEQFF.